Presented here are 15 T cell receptor beta chains from one specimen sequenced in a study of blood T cell repertoires in COVID-19. Sequencing used immunoSEQ multiplex PCR; TCRdb keeps in-frame clones, though not all of them. The sample yields about 130,000 clones, 77% seen once. The sequenced sample was peripheral blood. The receptors here all came from an elderly man with acute or convalescent COVID-19.

V and J are TRBV7-9 and TRBJ2-2, with D possibly being TRBD1 (6 bases). This CDR3 is 15 amino acids long. Germline CDR1 and CDR2: SEHNR and FQNEAQ (reference sequence). The germline V and J ends were trimmed by 5 bases and 3 bases, with 13 bases remaining between them. CDR3 in DNA: TGTGCCAGCAGCCCCATGACAGGCTACACCGGGGAGCTGTTTTTT. As protein: CASSPMTGYTGELFF.

V is TRBV2 and J is TRBJ2-7; D perhaps matches TRBD1 (6 bases). Germline values: CDR1 SNHLY, CDR2 FYNNEI. V shed 6 bases and J shed 2 bases, with 17 bases lying between them. The CDR3 runs to 15 residues. The CDR3 region has the DNA TGTGCCAGCAGACCCGAAGGGGGACCGACCTACGAGCAGTACTTC. Translated: CASRPEGGPTYEQYF. Looking up the rest from reference TRBV2 and TRBJ2-7 gives the full variable domain: EPEVTQTPSHQVTQMGQEVILRCVPISNHLYFYWYRQILGQKVEFLVSFYNNEISEKSEIFDDQFSVERPDGSNFTLKIRSTKLEDSAMYFCASRPEGGPTYEQYFGPGTRLTVT.

This clone was detected only once. The chain links TRBV15 to TRBJ1-5; no definite D call. The CDR3 is 12 residues long. The V end was cut by 0 bases, the J end by 6 bases, with 3 bases between. Germline V gives CDR1 LNHNV, CDR2 YYDKDF (reference sequence). The CDR3 nucleotides are TGTGCCACCAGCAGAGATAGTCAGCCCCAGCATTTT. It codes for CATSRDSQPQHF. Supplemented by reference TRBV15 and TRBJ1-5, the full variable domain reads DAMVIQNPRYQVTQFGKPVTLSCSQTLNHNVMYWYQQKSSQAPKLLFHYYDKDFNNEADTPDNFQSRRPNTSFCFLDIRSPGLGDTAMYLCATSRDSQPQHFGDGTRLSIL.

The chain recombines TRBV5-1 with TRBJ2-5; D possibly corresponds to TRBD2 (7 bases). CDR1 and CDR2 from the germline V gene are SGHRS and YFSETQ. Trimming removed 0 bases at V and 1 base at J, with 10 bases between. This CDR3 spans 15 amino acids. The CDR3 DNA follows: TGCGCCAGCAGCTTGGAGGGGGGGGCCCAAGAGACCCAGTACTTC. Encoded protein: CASSLEGGAQETQYF. Full variable domain (remainder filled in from reference TRBV5-1 and TRBJ2-5): KAGVTQTPRYLIKTRGQQVTLSCSPISGHRSVSWYQQTPGQGLQFLFEYFSETQRNKGNFPGRFSGRQFSNSRSEMNVSTLELGDSALYLCASSLEGGAQETQYFGPGTRLLVL.

This clone was picked up one time. This chain connects TRBV7-2 to TRBJ2-7, with TRBD1 identical over 7 bases. Germline V gene lookup returns CDR1 SGHTA and CDR2 FQGNSA. Trimming took 1 base from V and 0 from J; bases not matched to a gene: 3. This CDR3 is built from 15 residues. CDR3 DNA sequence: TGTGCCAGCAGCTTAGTGGGACAGTACTCCTACGAGCAGTACTTC. Translating it yields CASSLVGQYSYEQYF.

This clone was detected once. The chain combines TRBV12-1 with TRBJ2-6; the DNA was not compared with TRBD1, the D call given in the table. TRBV12-1 constitutes a pseudogene. The CDR3 totals 17 residues. The chain's CDR3 is CASSLEGQRTGANVLTF. CDR3 nucleotides: TGTGCCAGCAGCCTAGAGGGACAGCGGACTGGGGCCAACGTCCTGACTTTC.

The genes are TRBV20-1 and TRBJ2-7, with TRBD1 matching over 7 bases. CDR1 and CDR2 (germline): DFQATT, SNEGSKA (reference sequence). Trimming cost V 3 bases and J 2 bases; bases outside gene matches: 10. The CDR3 is 15 residues long. CDR3 protein: CSASKRTGVPYEQYF. The CDR3 coding sequence is TGCAGTGCTAGTAAACGGACAGGAGTGCCCTACGAGCAGTACTTC.

The chain joins TRBV5-4 to TRBJ2-5, with a possible D match to TRBD2 (5 bases). Per germline, CDR1 SGHNT and CDR2 YYREEE (reference sequence). The CDR3 extends over 14 amino acids. V lost 4 bases to trimming and J lost 2 bases, with 12 bases between them. The CDR3 DNA reads as TGTGCCAGCAGCCCCGACCGGGGACAAGAGACCCAGTACTTC. Protein product: CASSPDRGQETQYF.

V is TRBV20-1 and J is TRBJ2-3, with 9 bases lining up with TRBD2. The germline gives CDR1 DFQATT, CDR2 SNEGSKA (reference sequence). This CDR3 spans 13 amino acids. The ends lost 3 bases at V and 4 bases at J; junction bases unmatched: 2. The CDR3 bases are TGCAGTGCTAGTAGCGGGGGTTCAGATACGCAGTATTTT. Its protein product is CSASSGGSDTQYF.

V and J are TRBV9 and TRBJ2-3; 9 positions agree with TRBD1. Germline CDR1 is SGDLS and CDR2 is YYNGEE. Trimming took 3 bases from V and 3 from J; bases not matched to a gene: 14. The CDR3 totals 18 residues. The CDR3 reads CASSGNRGQASQTDTQYF. The CDR3 nucleotides read TGTGCCAGCAGCGGAAACAGGGGGCAAGCCTCTCAAACAGATACGCAGTATTTT.

The chain uses TRBV6-5 and TRBJ2-3; 7 nucleotides match TRBD1. With V trimmed by 8 bases and J by 0 bases, 2 bases remained unmatched. The CDR3 is 13 amino acids. Germline CDR1 reads MNHEY; CDR2 reads SVGAGI. Here the CDR3 reads CASRDSSTDTQYF. The CDR3 coding sequence is TGTGCCAGCCGGGACAGCAGCACAGATACGCAGTATTTT.

V is TRBV5-4 and J is TRBJ1-2; the D is unclear. This CDR3 has 14 amino acids. Germline values: CDR1 SGHNT, CDR2 YYREEE (reference sequence). V was shortened by 2 bases and J by 8 bases, with 16 bases between the two germline ends. CDR3 amino acids: CASSLPGSRWGYTF. The CDR3 region has the DNA TGTGCCAGCAGCTTACCGGGGAGTCGTTGGGGCTACACCTTC.

The chain combines TRBV4-3 with TRBJ1-4, with 7 bases matching TRBD1. The germline V gene encodes CDR1 LGHNA and CDR2 YSLEER. This CDR3 is built from 13 residues. Unmatched junction bases numbered 4, after V lost 2 bases and J lost 10 bases. CDR3 protein: CASSQWTGSKLFF. CDR3 sequence (DNA): TGCGCCAGCAGCCAATGGACAGGTTCAAAACTGTTTTTT.

The rearrangement uses TRBV5-4 and TRBJ2-7; 8 bases agree with TRBD2. Germline-derived CDR1 and CDR2 are SGHNT and YYREEE (reference sequence). The CDR3 runs 14 residues. J was trimmed by 4 bases and V by 3 bases; bases with no gene match: 6. The CDR3 DNA sequence: TGTGCCAGCAGCTACGGGGGGGCCGTTTACGAGCAGTACTTC. This gives the protein CASSYGGAVYEQYF.

The rearrangement uses TRBV7-2 and TRBJ2-2, with TRBD2 matching 8 bases. The CDR3 is 15 residues long. Trimming removed 3 bases from V and 6 bases from J; junction bases left unmatched: 6. Germline V lookup: CDR1 SGHTA, CDR2 FQGNSA. CDR3: CASSFVPGGPGELFF. The CDR3 DNA is TGTGCCAGCAGCTTCGTCCCGGGGGGGCCCGGGGAGCTGTTTTTT.